This record concerns one T cell receptor beta chain sequence. The antigen is undetermined. The sample is drawn from a study of post-analysis software for immune sequencing data. General observations from the study: Significantly decreased normalized Chao1 diversity was recorded for multiple sclerosis patients relative to controls. Patients had higher frequencies than controls of five TRBV segments, including TRBV5-6, TRBV5-1 and TRBV20-1.

This CDR3 has 14 amino acids. CDR1 and CDR2 (germline): MNHEY, SVGAGI. Trimming shortened V by 2 bases and J by 5 bases, and 13 bases separated the two germline ends. Sequencing libraries made from TCR beta cDNA carried unique molecular identifiers. The authors obtained some 500,000 cDNA molecules from approximately 0.95 to 9.8 million T cells. TCRdb processed the PCR reads anew with MiXCR; each CDR3 protein has one entry. The sample holds approximately 630,000 distinct CDR3 sequences, around 64% seen once. The sequence was obtained from a girl aged 2-10 years with multiple sclerosis. The chain has TRBV6-5 and TRBJ2-7; D assignment may be TRBD1 or TRBD2 (5 bases each). The sequencing sample was made of blood. The CDR3 loop reads CASSYTGRSHEQYF. CDR3 DNA sequence: TGTGCCAGCAGTTACACGGGACGATCCCACGAGCAGTACTTC.